The 15 T cell receptor beta chains listed next were all sequenced from one sample in a study of sequential checkpoint blockade in melanoma. Libraries were prepared by immunoSEQ multiplex PCR; TCRdb keeps only in-frame clonotypes and omits some of them. The sample holds about 15,000 clones; around 77% are singletons and the top ten take 25% to 35%. As for treatment: randomized to nivolumab then ipilimumab (arm A) or the reverse (arm B). This material consisted of CD8+ T cells sorted from blood (inferred from file names), taken from a patient given nivolumab and ipilimumab in sequence. The receptors were gathered from a human donor with melanoma.

V and J are TRBV5-1 and TRBJ1-4, with TRBD1 matching 7 bases. V was pared by 2 bases and J by 12 bases, with 4 bases of the junction left unmatched. This CDR3 has 12 residues. Germline CDR1 and CDR2: SGHRS and YFSETQ. CDR3 protein: CASSLPGTELFF. The CDR3 DNA follows: TGCGCCAGCAGCTTACCGGGGACAGAACTGTTTTTT.

The chain couples TRBV11-3 to TRBJ1-5; tentatively, D is TRBD1 (6 bases). CDR1 is SGHNT and CDR2 is YENEEA in the germline V gene. CDR3 length equals 14 residues. The germline V and J ends were trimmed by 1 base and 2 bases, with 6 bases remaining between them. The CDR3 reads CASSLGQGNQPQHF. CDR3 sequence (DNA): TGTGCCAGCAGCTTAGGACAGGGCAATCAGCCCCAGCATTTT. Combining the CDR3 with reference TRBV11-3 and TRBJ1-5 gives the whole variable domain EAGVVQSPRYKIIEKKQPVAFWCNPISGHNTLYWYLQNLGQGPELLIRYENEEAVDDSQLPKDRFSAERLKGVDSTLKIQPAELGDSAVYLCASSLGQGNQPQHFGDGTRLSIL.

This chain uses TRBV5-1 with TRBJ2-7; TRBD1 might be the D (6 bases). The germline V gene encodes CDR1 SGHRS and CDR2 YFSETQ. The V gene lost 4 bases and the J gene lost 3 bases, with 17 bases spanning the gap. The CDR3 extends over 15 amino acids. The CDR3 is CASSGLDSSFYEQYF. CDR3 sequence (DNA): TGCGCCAGCAGCGGCTTGGACAGTTCTTTCTACGAGCAGTACTTC.

This clone was seen a single time. This chain uses TRBV18 with TRBJ2-7, with 8 bases matching TRBD1. The CDR3 contains 14 residues. J gave up 4 bases and V 0 bases, and 2 bases lay outside the gene matches. Germline V gene data show CDR1 as KGHSH and CDR2 as LQKENI. CDR3: CASSPPGQGYEQYF. CDR3 sequence (DNA): TGTGCCAGCTCACCACCTGGACAGGGTTACGAGCAGTACTTC.

V is TRBV5-6 and J is TRBJ1-6, with no clear D. The V gene lost 4 bases and the J gene lost 7 bases, with 15 bases spanning the gap. The V gene's germline CDR1 is SGHDT and CDR2 YYEEEE. The CDR3 runs 15 residues. DNA of the CDR3: TGTGCCAGCAGCCCCGACGCGGGCACCAATTCACCCCTCCACTTT. Translating it yields CASSPDAGTNSPLHF.

J is TRBJ2-3 and V is TRBV6-5; TRBD1 is a possible D gene (5 bases). V was clipped by 5 bases and J by 3 bases, with 6 bases between them. The CDR3 length is 12 residues. In germline, CDR1 is MNHEY, CDR2 SVGAGI. The CDR3 loop reads CASSPGTDTQYF. The CDR3 DNA follows: TGTGCCAGCAGTCCAGGGACAGATACGCAGTATTTT.

The J gene is TRBJ2-2, the V gene TRBV15; unclear D gene. Germline V gives CDR1 LNHNV, CDR2 YYDKDF (reference sequence). Trimming pared 6 bases from V and 3 bases from J, leaving 17 bases between. The CDR3 is 16 amino acids. CDR3: CATSTFGAPYTGELFF. CDR3 nucleotides: TGTGCCACCAGTACCTTCGGTGCGCCCTACACCGGGGAGCTGTTTTTT.

The chain couples TRBV9 to TRBJ2-7, with 12 bases identical to TRBD1. The ends lost 0 bases at V and 2 bases at J; junction bases unmatched: 0. Germline CDR1 SGDLS, CDR2 YYNGEE. This CDR3 has 15 residues. The CDR3 here is CASSVGDRGPYEQYF. DNA for the CDR3: TGTGCCAGCAGCGTAGGGGACAGGGGGCCCTACGAGCAGTACTTC.

The chain has TRBV7-2 and TRBJ2-5, with 11 bases lining up with TRBD2. The CDR3 totals 15 residues. Germline V gene data show CDR1 as SGHTA and CDR2 as FQGNSA. Trimming took 5 bases from V and 4 from J; bases not matched to a gene: 6. CDR3 protein: CASSHTSGSLETQYF. In nucleotides, the CDR3 is TGTGCCAGCAGCCACACTAGCGGGAGTCTAGAGACCCAGTACTTC.

The chain combines TRBV6-4 with TRBJ2-3; a weak D match, TRBD2 (5 bases). Germline assignment: CDR1 MRHNA and CDR2 SNTAGT. The V end was cut by 2 bases, the J end by 3 bases, with 9 bases between. This CDR3 region has 14 residues. This CDR3 reads CASSDGEGTDTQYF. The DNA of the CDR3 is TGTGCCAGCAGTGACGGAGAGGGAACAGATACGCAGTATTTT.

This clone was seen just once. This chain links TRBV18 with TRBJ2-1; D might be TRBD1 (7 bases). V lost 2 bases and J 7 bases, leaving 9 bases between the germline ends. This CDR3 comprises 13 residues. Looked up from germline, CDR1 is KGHSH and CDR2 is LQKENI. The CDR3 loop is CASSPAGQNEQFF. CDR3 bases: TGTGCCAGCTCACCAGCGGGACAGAATGAGCAGTTCTTC.

The chain uses TRBV28 and TRBJ2-1; D gene uncertain. Looked up from germline, CDR1 is MDHEN and CDR2 is SYDVKM. The CDR3 consists of 11 residues. Trimming shortened V by 6 bases and J by 2 bases, and 2 bases separated the two germline ends. The CDR3 here is CASSTYNEQFF. The CDR3 region has the DNA TGTGCCAGCAGCACCTACAATGAGCAGTTCTTC.

This chain links TRBV13 with TRBJ2-1; TRBD2 is a possible D gene (6 bases). Germline values: CDR1 PRHDT, CDR2 FYEKMQ (reference sequence). The CDR3 runs to 13 residues. V lost 5 bases and J lost 2, with 7 bases in between. This CDR3 reads CASSGGTYNEQFF. CDR3 nucleotide sequence: TGTGCCAGCAGCGGGGGGACCTACAATGAGCAGTTCTTC.

The rearrangement links TRBV7-2 to TRBJ2-2, with D possibly matching TRBD2 (5 bases). V was pared by 11 bases and J by 5 bases, with 12 bases between. The CDR3 sequence is 12 residues long. Per germline, CDR1 SGHTA and CDR2 FQGNSA. The CDR3 DNA sequence: TGTGCCGAGCCGGGGAAGACCGGGGAGCTGTTTTTT. Its translation: CAEPGKTGELFF.

V and J are TRBV7-8 and TRBJ1-1; D might be TRBD1 (5 bases). In germline, CDR1 is SGHVS, CDR2 FQNEAQ. The CDR3 is 13 amino acids. V lost 4 bases to trimming and J lost 1 base, with 7 bases between them. The CDR3 DNA reads TGTGCCAGCAGCTCGGGGGGGAACACTGAAGCTTTCTTT. Amino acids: CASSSGGNTEAFF.